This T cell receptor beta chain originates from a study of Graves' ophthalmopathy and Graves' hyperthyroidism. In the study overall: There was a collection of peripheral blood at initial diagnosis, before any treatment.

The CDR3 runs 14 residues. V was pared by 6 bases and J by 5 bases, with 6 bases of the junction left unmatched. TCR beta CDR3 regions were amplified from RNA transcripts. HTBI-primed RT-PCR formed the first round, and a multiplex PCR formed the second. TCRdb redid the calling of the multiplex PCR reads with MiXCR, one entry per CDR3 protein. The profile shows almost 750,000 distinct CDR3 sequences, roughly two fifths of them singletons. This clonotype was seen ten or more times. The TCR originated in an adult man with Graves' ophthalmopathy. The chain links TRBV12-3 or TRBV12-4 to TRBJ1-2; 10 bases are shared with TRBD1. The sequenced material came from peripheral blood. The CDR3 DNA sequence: TGTGCCAGCAGACCGGGACAGGGGCCGTATGGCTACACCTTC. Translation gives CASRPGQGPYGYTF.